The next 31 T cell receptor beta chains were all read from a single sample in a study of response to subunit inactivated influenza vaccine (dated by TCRdb to 2017 to 2018). The library was produced with RT-PCR. The sequencer listed for this sample is Illumina HiSeq 2500. TCRdb handled the public reads itself, with Q25 trimming in fastp and clone calling in MiXCR, and kept productive beta chains. Merged by CDR3 protein, the rows form single entries marked with the most common genes and DNA. Here the sample has approximately 300,000 distinct CDR3 sequences; about 20% occur a single time. Approximately 10% of the sample belongs to the ten largest clones. The sequenced sample was PBMCs from blood, obtained less than 22 months after vaccination. These receptors were collected from a man between 45 and 75 years old who received an inactivated influenza vaccine. Donor details come from another sample of the same person, matched by shared clones.

In its sample, this clonotype was seen once. The chain carries TRBV5-5 and TRBJ2-3; D is ambiguous. V was shortened by 4 bases and J by 0 bases, with 12 bases between the two germline ends. The CDR3 is 15 residues long. The germline V gene has CDR1 SGHKS and CDR2 YYEKEE (reference sequence). CDR3 DNA sequence: TGTGCCAGCAGCCTACGACATCCTAGCACAGATACGCAGTATTTT. Translating it yields CASSLRHPSTDTQYF.

The rearrangement uses TRBV5-4 and TRBJ2-1; 15 nucleotides line up with TRBD2. Germline V gene data show CDR1 as SGHNT and CDR2 as YYREEE (reference sequence). The CDR3 consists of 20 residues. Trimming at V came to 3 bases and at J to 3 bases, leaving 13 bases not matched to a gene. The CDR3: CASSSGLAGGPKPFYNEQFF. CDR3 in DNA: TGTGCCAGCAGCTCGGGACTAGCGGGAGGCCCAAAACCTTTCTACAATGAGCAGTTCTTC. Full variable domain (rest looked up from reference TRBV5-4 and TRBJ2-1): ETGVTQSPTHLIKTRGQQVTLRCSSQSGHNTVSWYQQALGQGPQFIFQYYREEENGRGNFPPRFSGLQFPNYSSELNVNALELDDSALYLCASSSGLAGGPKPFYNEQFFGPGTRLTVL.

This clonotype showed up just a few times. This chain links TRBV6-5 with TRBJ2-7; 10 nucleotides align to TRBD2. This CDR3 is built from 18 residues. Germline lookup yields CDR1 MNHEY and CDR2 SVGAGI. With 4 bases clipped from V and 5 bases from J, the junction kept 17 bases outside the gene matches. Here the CDR3 reads CASSLRGLAVQRGDEQYF. The DNA of the CDR3 is TGTGCCAGCAGTTTACGCGGACTAGCGGTTCAAAGAGGGGACGAGCAGTACTTC.

This clonotype came up a few times. The chain combines TRBV6-5 with TRBJ1-1; no clear D gene. Trimming stripped 4 bases from V and 1 base from J, with 13 bases between. The germline V gene encodes CDR1 MNHEY and CDR2 SVGAGI. The CDR3 is 15 amino acids. The CDR3 is CASSWRPKSNTEAFF. The DNA of the CDR3 is TGTGCCAGCAGTTGGAGACCCAAGTCGAACACTGAAGCTTTCTTT.

This clonotype showed up just a few times. J is TRBJ1-1 and V is TRBV28; the D gene is possibly TRBD1 (5 bases). Trimming left V 4 bases short and J 1 base short, with 13 bases between. The CDR3 spans 15 residues. CDR1 is MDHEN, CDR2 SYDVKM, per germline. CDR3: CASSSPPGGNTEAFF. Here the CDR3 DNA reads TGTGCCAGCAGTTCACCCCCCGGGGGGAACACTGAAGCTTTCTTT.

This clonotype turned up a few times. The chain recombines TRBV7-2 with TRBJ1-6; maybe TRBD1 (6 bases). The germline V and J ends were trimmed by 2 bases and 7 bases, with 12 bases remaining between them. CDR1 and CDR2 from the germline V gene are SGHTA and FQGNSA. The CDR3 length is 15 residues. The DNA of the CDR3 is TGTGCCAGCAGCTTACAGGGACAATTAAATTCACCCCTCCACTTT. Translated, it gives CASSLQGQLNSPLHF. The variable domain in full, completed from reference TRBV7-2 and TRBJ1-6, reads GAGVSQSPSNKVTEKGKDVELRCDPISGHTALYWYRQSLGQGLEFLIYFQGNSAPDKSGLPSDRFSAERTGGSVSTLTIQRTQQEDSAVYLCASSLQGQLNSPLHFGNGTRLTVT.

Notes on this clonotype: Being one base from a much bigger clone, this may be a read error. The rearrangement uses TRBV28 and TRBJ1-5; no clear D gene. The CDR3 is 12 residues long. CDR1 and CDR2 (germline): MDHEN, SYDVKM. The CDR3 loop is CASRDSNQSQHF. DNA for the CDR3: TGTGCCAGCAGGGATAGCAATCAGTCCCAGCATTTT. The full variable domain, rest sourced from reference TRBV28 and TRBJ1-5, is DVKVTQSSRYLVKRTGEKVFLECVQDMDHENMFWYRQDPGLGLRLIYFSYDVKMKEKGDIPEGYSVSREKKERFSLILESASTNQTSMYLCASRDSNQSQHFGDGTRLSIL.

The chain is built from TRBV12-3 or TRBV12-4 and TRBJ2-3, with 8 nucleotides matching TRBD1. The ends lost 6 bases at V and 12 bases at J; junction bases unmatched: 8. This CDR3 region has 12 residues. Written as DNA, the CDR3 is TGTGCCAGCAGCCTGGACAGGGACCCTCAGTATTTT. This encodes CASSLDRDPQYF.

This chain joins TRBV6-2 or TRBV6-3 and TRBJ1-2; D is ambiguous. Trimming shortened V by 4 bases and J by 4 bases, and 10 bases separated the two germline ends. Germline CDR1 MNHEY, CDR2 SVGEGT. The CDR3 totals 13 residues. The CDR3 DNA reads TGTGCCAGCAGTTCATCCCGGGTCTATGGCTACACCTTC. Translating gives CASSSSRVYGYTF.

This rearrangement joins TRBV11-3 to TRBJ2-5; 10 bases map to TRBD2. Per the germline V gene, CDR1 is SGHNT and CDR2 is YENEEA. V lost 4 bases and J lost 5; bases outside the gene matches: 10. This CDR3 region has 16 residues. The CDR3 nucleotides read TGTGCCAGCAGCTCCAACAGCGGGGGGGCTTTGGAGACCCAGTACTTC. Amino acid sequence: CASSSNSGGALETQYF.

V usage is TRBV7-8 and J usage is TRBJ1-1, with D unresolved. Trimming removed 5 bases at V and 1 base at J, with 8 bases between. This CDR3 is 13 amino acids long. Germline values: CDR1 SGHVS, CDR2 FQNEAQ. CDR3 amino acids: CASSRMENTEAFF. The CDR3 bases are TGTGCCAGCAGCCGAATGGAGAACACTGAAGCTTTCTTT.

The chain is built from TRBV28 and TRBJ2-1, with 7 positions matching TRBD1. Germline assignment: CDR1 MDHEN and CDR2 SYDVKM. The CDR3 totals 15 residues. V gave up 6 bases and J gave up 2 bases; unmatched junction bases: 7. CDR3 nucleotide sequence: TGTGCCAGCAGCCCCGACAGGGAAGCCTACAATGAGCAGTTCTTC. Its protein product is CASSPDREAYNEQFF.

Notes on this clonotype: At one end, the junction sequence differs from germline, possibly due to a read error. The rearrangement links TRBV29-1 to TRBJ2-7, with D possibly TRBD1 on 5 matching bases. The germline CDR1 and CDR2 sequences are SQVTM and ANQGSEA. The CDR3 consists of 12 residues. The CDR3 loop reads CSVVDISYEQCF. CDR3 in DNA: TGCAGCGTTGTGGACATCTCCTACGAGCAGTGCTTC.

This clonotype occurred a few times. The chain uses TRBV23-1 and TRBJ2-3, with 7 bases fitting TRBD2. TRBV23-1 falls under the ORF class, with uncertain function. V shed 8 bases and J 2 bases; nucleotides not matched to a gene: 7. The CDR3 is made up of 14 amino acids. The CDR3 DNA reads as TGCGCCAGCCGAAGAACTAGCGACACAGATACGCAGTATTTT. Its protein product is CASRRTSDTDTQYF.

The chain links TRBV11-2 to TRBJ2-7; D tentatively fits TRBD1 or TRBD2 (5 bases each). The germline V gene encodes CDR1 SGHAT and CDR2 FQNNGV. Deletions cut 5 bases from V and 3 bases from J, with 20 bases between. CDR3 length equals 16 residues. This CDR3 is CASSARPRDPYYEQYF. The CDR3 DNA is TGTGCCAGCAGCGCTCGACCCCGGGACCCTTACTACGAGCAGTACTTC. The full variable domain, rest sourced from reference TRBV11-2 and TRBJ2-7, is EAGVAQSPRYKIIEKRQSVAFWCNPISGHATLYWYQQILGQGPKLLIQFQNNGVVDDSQLPKDRFSAERLKGVDSTLKIQPAKLEDSAVYLCASSARPRDPYYEQYFGPGTRLTVT.

This clonotype came up many times. The chain has TRBV2 and TRBJ1-1; no firm D call. V was cut by 5 bases and J by 0 bases, with 7 bases left in between. The CDR3 runs 13 residues. The germline V gene has CDR1 SNHLY and CDR2 FYNNEI. CDR3 nucleotides: TGTGCCAGCAGTAAGCGATTGAACACTGAAGCTTTCTTT. Protein product: CASSKRLNTEAFF.

This clonotype was seen a handful of times. V gene TRBV7-9 combines with J gene TRBJ1-4; perhaps TRBD1 as D (6 bases). V was shortened by 5 bases and J by 8 bases, with 12 bases between the two germline ends. This CDR3 has 13 amino acids. CDR1 and CDR2 (germline): SEHNR, FQNEAQ (reference sequence). The CDR3 sequence: CASSPTGTEKLFF. The CDR3 DNA reads TGTGCCAGCAGCCCTACAGGGACCGAAAAACTGTTTTTT. The full variable domain, rest sourced from reference TRBV7-9 and TRBJ1-4, is DTGVSQNPRHKITKRGQNVTFRCDPISEHNRLYWYRQTLGQGPEFLTYFQNEAQLEKSRLLSDRFSAERPKGSFSTLEIQRTEQGDSAMYLCASSPTGTEKLFFGSGTQLSVL.

The rearrangement links TRBV12-3 or TRBV12-4 to TRBJ1-3, with 9 bases lining up with TRBD1. The CDR3 loop spans 17 amino acids. Trimming took 1 base from V and 5 from J; bases not matched to a gene: 9. CDR3 in DNA: TGTGCCAGCAGTTTAGATACCGGGACAGGGCAAAGAAACACCATATATTTT. It is translated as CASSLDTGTGQRNTIYF.

This clonotype was seen more than once but under ten times. CDR3 sequence reads: CSVGSYGNTIYF. CDR3 nucleotides: TGCAGCGTGGGGTCCTATGGAAACACCATATATTTT. V and J are TRBV29-1 and TRBJ1-3; D is undetermined. The CDR3 has 12 amino acids. V lost 6 bases, J lost 3 bases, and 9 bases lay in between. Germline CDR1 SQVTM, CDR2 ANQGSEA.

The chain carries TRBV6-1 and TRBJ1-2; D gene unclear. Germline V gene lookup returns CDR1 MNHNS and CDR2 SASEGT. This CDR3 has 16 residues. V lost 6 bases and J 0 bases, leaving 17 bases between the germline ends. CDR3 protein: CASRQKPGIANYGYTF. The CDR3 nucleotides are TGTGCCAGCAGACAGAAACCAGGTATAGCTAACTATGGCTACACCTTC.

This clonotype has at least ten counts. CDR3: CASSIESSNQPQHF. CDR3 DNA sequence: TGTGCCAGCAGTATCGAGAGCTCCAATCAGCCCCAGCATTTT. The rearrangement joins TRBV6-2 or TRBV6-3 to TRBJ1-5; no clear D. The CDR3 extends over 14 amino acids. From germline, CDR1 is MNHEY and CDR2 SVGEGT. The V end lost 5 bases, the J end lost 3 bases, and 11 bases lay between the germline ends.

This clonotype was seen more than once but under ten times. The CDR3 region is CAWSIGDRGQPQHF. The CDR3 DNA sequence: TGTGCCTGGAGTATCGGGGACAGGGGGCAGCCCCAGCATTTT. The chain recombines TRBV30 with TRBJ1-5, with TRBD1 matching 11 bases. Looked up from germline, CDR1 is GTSNPN and CDR2 is SVGIG (reference sequence). The junction had 4 bases not matched to a gene; V was cut back by 2 bases and J by 7 bases. The CDR3 has 14 amino acids.

The rearrangement links TRBV27 to TRBJ1-4; a weak D match, TRBD1 (5 bases). Per germline, CDR1 MNHEY and CDR2 SMNVEV (reference sequence). The length of the CDR3 is 14 residues. V shed 6 bases and J shed 4 bases, with 12 bases lying between them. The CDR3 sequence is CASRPVGLNEKLFF. In DNA, the CDR3 is TGTGCCAGCAGACCGGTGGGACTTAATGAAAAACTGTTTTTT. The full variable domain, its missing parts supplied by reference TRBV27 and TRBJ1-4, is EAQVTQNPRYLITVTGKKLTVTCSQNMNHEYMSWYRQDPGLGLRQIYYSMNVEVTDKGDVPEGYKVSRKEKRNFPLILESPSPNQTSLYFCASRPVGLNEKLFFGSGTQLSVL.

The gene calls are TRBV5-4 and TRBJ2-3; 8 bases are shared with TRBD1. Germline V lookup: CDR1 SGHNT, CDR2 YYREEE (reference sequence). The CDR3 runs to 17 residues. V trimming: 0 bases; J trimming: 1 base; junction bases outside the gene matches: 7. This chain's CDR3 is CASSLVSKTGGTDTQYF. The DNA of the CDR3 is TGTGCCAGCAGCTTGGTCTCAAAGACAGGGGGCACAGATACGCAGTATTTT.

This clonotype was counted between two and nine times. The chain uses TRBV5-1 and TRBJ2-5; TRBD2 aligns across 7 bases. The CDR3 is 16 amino acids. Germline-derived CDR1 and CDR2 are SGHRS and YFSETQ. V lost 2 bases to trimming and J lost 5 bases; unmatched junction nucleotides: 12. DNA for the CDR3: TGCGCCAGCAGCTTAGCTAGCGGTCCGTCTTTGGAGACCCAGTACTTC. It codes for CASSLASGPSLETQYF.

The chain carries TRBV7-9 and TRBJ1-1; D gene ambiguous. The V end was cut by 7 bases, the J end by 5 bases, with 11 bases between. The CDR3 spans 12 residues. CDR1 and CDR2 from the germline V gene are SEHNR and FQNEAQ (reference sequence). The CDR3 region has the DNA TGTGCCAGCAAAAAGGTGGTGACTGAAGCTTTCTTT. It is translated as CASKKVVTEAFF.

The V and J genes are TRBV7-2 and TRBJ1-2, with D tentatively TRBD1 (6 bases). Trimming removed 5 bases from V and 9 bases from J, with 19 bases in between. Germline-derived CDR1 and CDR2 are SGHTA and FQGNSA. This CDR3 has 14 residues. The CDR3 spells CASSVYRDNGRYTF. The CDR3 coding sequence is TGTGCCAGCAGCGTATACCGGGACAATGGGCGCTACACCTTC.

The genes are TRBV4-1 and TRBJ1-5, with unresolved D. Germline V gives CDR1 MGHRA, CDR2 YSYEKL. CDR3 size: 15 residues. Trimming left V 2 bases short and J 6 bases short, with 14 bases between. The CDR3 region is CASSQPFPGGQPQHF. In DNA, the CDR3 is TGCGCCAGCAGCCAACCATTCCCGGGCGGTCAGCCCCAGCATTTT.

This clonotype was observed many times. The chain couples TRBV12-3 or TRBV12-4 to TRBJ1-1; a possible D gene is TRBD1 (6 bases). The V end was cut by 2 bases, the J end by 5 bases, with 9 bases between. The CDR3 spans 13 residues. The CDR3 coding sequence is TGTGCCAGCAGTTTAAACAGGGAGACTGAAGCTTTCTTT. It translates to CASSLNRETEAFF.

Written as DNA, the CDR3 is TGCAGTGCTCCTACAGGGTATAGCAATCAGCCCCAGCATTTT. It specifies CSAPTGYSNQPQHF. V and J are TRBV20-1 and TRBJ1-5, with D perhaps matching TRBD1 (6 bases). Germline V CDR1 and CDR2: DFQATT, SNEGSKA (reference sequence). This CDR3 is built from 14 residues. Trimming took off 5 bases at V and 0 bases at J, with 11 bases between the two ends.

This chain links TRBV15 with TRBJ1-2; no firm D call. CDR3 length equals 15 residues. Germline CDR1 LNHNV, CDR2 YYDKDF (reference sequence). V lost 0 bases and J lost 8, with 16 bases in between. In nucleotides, the CDR3 is TGTGCCACCAGCAGAGATCACGGGCCCCTCACCGGCTACACCTTC. It encodes CATSRDHGPLTGYTF.